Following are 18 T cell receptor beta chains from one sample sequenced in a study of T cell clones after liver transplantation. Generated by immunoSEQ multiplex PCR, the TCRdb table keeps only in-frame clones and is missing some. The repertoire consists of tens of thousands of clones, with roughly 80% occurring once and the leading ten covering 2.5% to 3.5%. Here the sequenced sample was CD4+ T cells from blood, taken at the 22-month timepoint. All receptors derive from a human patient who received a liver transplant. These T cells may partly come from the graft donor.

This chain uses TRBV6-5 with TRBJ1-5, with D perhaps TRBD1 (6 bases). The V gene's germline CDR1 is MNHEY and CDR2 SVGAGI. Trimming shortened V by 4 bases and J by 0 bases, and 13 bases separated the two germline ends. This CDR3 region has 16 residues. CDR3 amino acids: CASSLGTRDSNQPQHF. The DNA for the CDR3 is TGTGCCAGCAGTTTAGGGACACGGGATAGCAATCAGCCCCAGCATTTT.

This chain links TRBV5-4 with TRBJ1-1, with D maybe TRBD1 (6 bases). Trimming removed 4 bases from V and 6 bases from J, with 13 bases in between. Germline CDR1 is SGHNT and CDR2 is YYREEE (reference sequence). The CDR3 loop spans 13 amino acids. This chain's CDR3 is CASSVNRVPEAFF. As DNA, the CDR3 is TGTGCCAGCAGCGTGAACAGGGTCCCTGAAGCTTTCTTT. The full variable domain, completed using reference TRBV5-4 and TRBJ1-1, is ETGVTQSPTHLIKTRGQQVTLRCSSQSGHNTVSWYQQALGQGPQFIFQYYREEENGRGNFPPRFSGLQFPNYSSELNVNALELDDSALYLCASSVNRVPEAFFGQGTRLTVV.

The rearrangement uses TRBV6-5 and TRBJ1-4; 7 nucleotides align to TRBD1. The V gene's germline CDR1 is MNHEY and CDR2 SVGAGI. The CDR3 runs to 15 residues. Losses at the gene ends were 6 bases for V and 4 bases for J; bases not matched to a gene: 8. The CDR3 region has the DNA TGTGCCAGCAGGACCGGGACAGTGATTAATGAAAAACTGTTTTTT. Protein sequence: CASRTGTVINEKLFF.

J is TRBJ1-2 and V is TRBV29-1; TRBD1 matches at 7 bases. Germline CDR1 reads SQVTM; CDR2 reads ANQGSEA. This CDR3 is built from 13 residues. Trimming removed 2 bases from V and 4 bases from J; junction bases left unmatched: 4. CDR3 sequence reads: CSVETGQAYGYTF. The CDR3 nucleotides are TGCAGCGTTGAAACAGGACAGGCCTATGGCTACACCTTC.

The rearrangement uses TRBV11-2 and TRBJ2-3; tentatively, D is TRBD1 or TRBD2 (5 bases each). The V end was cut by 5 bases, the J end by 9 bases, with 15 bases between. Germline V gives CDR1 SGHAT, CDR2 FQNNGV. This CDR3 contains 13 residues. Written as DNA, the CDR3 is TGTGCCAGCAGCAGCGGCTATGGGGCCACGCAGTATTTT. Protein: CASSSGYGATQYF.

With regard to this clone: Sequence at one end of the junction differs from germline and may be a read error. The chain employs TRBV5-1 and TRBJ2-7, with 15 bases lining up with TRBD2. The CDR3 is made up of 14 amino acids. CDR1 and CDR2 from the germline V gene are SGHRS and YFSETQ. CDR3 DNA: TGCGCCAGCAGCGAACGGACTAGCGGGGGGGAGCTGTACTTC. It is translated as CASSERTSGGELYF.

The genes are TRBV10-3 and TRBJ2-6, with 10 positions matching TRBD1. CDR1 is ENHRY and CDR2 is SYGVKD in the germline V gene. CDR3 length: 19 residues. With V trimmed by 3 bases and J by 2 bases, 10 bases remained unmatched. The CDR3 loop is CAISDPPGTGVAGANVLTF. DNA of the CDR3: TGTGCCATCAGTGATCCCCCAGGGACAGGGGTCGCTGGGGCCAACGTCCTGACTTTC.

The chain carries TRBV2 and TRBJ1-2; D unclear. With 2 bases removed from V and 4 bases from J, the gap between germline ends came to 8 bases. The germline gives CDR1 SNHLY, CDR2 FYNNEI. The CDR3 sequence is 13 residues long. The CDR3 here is CASSENQFYGYTF. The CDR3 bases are TGTGCCAGCAGTGAAAATCAGTTCTATGGCTACACCTTC.

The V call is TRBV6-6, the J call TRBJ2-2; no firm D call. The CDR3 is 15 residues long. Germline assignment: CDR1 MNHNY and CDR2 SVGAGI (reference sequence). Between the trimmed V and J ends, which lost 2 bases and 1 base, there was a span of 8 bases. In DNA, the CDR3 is TGTGCCAGCAGTTACGGGAAGAGGAACACCGGGGAGCTGTTTTTT. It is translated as CASSYGKRNTGELFF.

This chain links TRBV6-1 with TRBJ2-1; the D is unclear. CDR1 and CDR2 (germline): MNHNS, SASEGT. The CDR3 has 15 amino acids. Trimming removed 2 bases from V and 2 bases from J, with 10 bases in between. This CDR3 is CASSELSSAYNEQFF. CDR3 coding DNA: TGTGCCAGCAGTGAATTGTCTAGTGCCTACAATGAGCAGTTCTTC.

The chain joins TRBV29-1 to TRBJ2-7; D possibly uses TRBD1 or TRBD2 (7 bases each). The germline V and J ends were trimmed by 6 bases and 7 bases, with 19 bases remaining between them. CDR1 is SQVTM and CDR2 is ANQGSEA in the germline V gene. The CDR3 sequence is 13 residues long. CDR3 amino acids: CSVRGGVLKEQYF. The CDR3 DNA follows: TGCAGCGTCAGGGGGGGGGTCCTAAAAGAGCAGTACTTC.

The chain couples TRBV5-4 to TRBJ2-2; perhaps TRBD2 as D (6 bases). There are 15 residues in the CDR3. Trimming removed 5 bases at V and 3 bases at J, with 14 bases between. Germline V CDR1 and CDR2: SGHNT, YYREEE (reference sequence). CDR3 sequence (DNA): TGTGCCAGCAGTTCCGGGGGTAAGGACACCGGGGAGCTGTTTTTT. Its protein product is CASSSGGKDTGELFF.

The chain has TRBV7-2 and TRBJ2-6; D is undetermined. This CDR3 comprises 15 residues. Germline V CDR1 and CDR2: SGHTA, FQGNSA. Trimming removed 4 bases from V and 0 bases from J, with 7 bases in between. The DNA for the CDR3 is TGTGCCAGCAGCTCGAACCCCTCTGGGGCCAACGTCCTGACTTTC. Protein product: CASSSNPSGANVLTF. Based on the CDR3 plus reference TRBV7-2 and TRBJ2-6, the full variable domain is GAGVSQSPSNKVTEKGKDVELRCDPISGHTALYWYRQSLGQGLEFLIYFQGNSAPDKSGLPSDRFSAERTGGSVSTLTIQRTQQEDSAVYLCASSSNPSGANVLTFGAGSRLTVL.

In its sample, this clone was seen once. DNA for the CDR3: TGTGCCAGCGCGGGAGTGGGACAGGGAAACTATGGCTACACCTTC. Protein sequence: CASAGVGQGNYGYTF. The chain joins TRBV6-5 to TRBJ1-2, with 9 nucleotides matching TRBD1. The length of the CDR3 is 15 residues. J gave up 2 bases and V 8 bases, and 9 bases lay outside the gene matches. Germline CDR1 is MNHEY and CDR2 is SVGAGI.

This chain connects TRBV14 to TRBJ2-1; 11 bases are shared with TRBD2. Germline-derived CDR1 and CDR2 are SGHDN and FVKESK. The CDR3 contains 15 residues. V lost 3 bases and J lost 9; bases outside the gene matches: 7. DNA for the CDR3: TGTGCCAGCAGCCAGGGTAGCGGGAGGGCCGGTGAGCAGTTCTTC. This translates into CASSQGSGRAGEQFF. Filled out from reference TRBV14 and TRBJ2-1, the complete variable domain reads EAGVTQFPSHSVIEKGQTVTLRCDPISGHDNLYWYRRVMGKEIKFLLHFVKESKQDESGMPNNRFLAERTGGTYSTLKVQPAELEDSGVYFCASSQGSGRAGEQFFGPGTRLTVL.

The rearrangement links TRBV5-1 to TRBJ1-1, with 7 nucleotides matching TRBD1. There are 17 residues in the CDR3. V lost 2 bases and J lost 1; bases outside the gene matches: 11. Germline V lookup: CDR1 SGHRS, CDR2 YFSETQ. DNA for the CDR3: TGCGCCAGCAGCTTACTTAGACAGGGAAGACCGAACACTGAAGCTTTCTTT. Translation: CASSLLRQGRPNTEAFF.

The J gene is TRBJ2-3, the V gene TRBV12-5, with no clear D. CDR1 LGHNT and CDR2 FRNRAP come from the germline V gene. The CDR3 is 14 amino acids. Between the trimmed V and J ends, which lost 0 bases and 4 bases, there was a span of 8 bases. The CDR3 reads CASGLVRAADTQYF. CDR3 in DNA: TGTGCTAGTGGTTTGGTACGGGCAGCAGATACGCAGTATTTT.

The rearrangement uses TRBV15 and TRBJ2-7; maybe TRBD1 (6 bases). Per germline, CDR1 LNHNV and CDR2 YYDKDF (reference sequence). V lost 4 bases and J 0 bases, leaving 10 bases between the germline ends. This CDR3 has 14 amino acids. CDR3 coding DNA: TGTGCCACCAGCACAGGGGCCGACTCCTACGAGCAGTACTTC. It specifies CATSTGADSYEQYF.